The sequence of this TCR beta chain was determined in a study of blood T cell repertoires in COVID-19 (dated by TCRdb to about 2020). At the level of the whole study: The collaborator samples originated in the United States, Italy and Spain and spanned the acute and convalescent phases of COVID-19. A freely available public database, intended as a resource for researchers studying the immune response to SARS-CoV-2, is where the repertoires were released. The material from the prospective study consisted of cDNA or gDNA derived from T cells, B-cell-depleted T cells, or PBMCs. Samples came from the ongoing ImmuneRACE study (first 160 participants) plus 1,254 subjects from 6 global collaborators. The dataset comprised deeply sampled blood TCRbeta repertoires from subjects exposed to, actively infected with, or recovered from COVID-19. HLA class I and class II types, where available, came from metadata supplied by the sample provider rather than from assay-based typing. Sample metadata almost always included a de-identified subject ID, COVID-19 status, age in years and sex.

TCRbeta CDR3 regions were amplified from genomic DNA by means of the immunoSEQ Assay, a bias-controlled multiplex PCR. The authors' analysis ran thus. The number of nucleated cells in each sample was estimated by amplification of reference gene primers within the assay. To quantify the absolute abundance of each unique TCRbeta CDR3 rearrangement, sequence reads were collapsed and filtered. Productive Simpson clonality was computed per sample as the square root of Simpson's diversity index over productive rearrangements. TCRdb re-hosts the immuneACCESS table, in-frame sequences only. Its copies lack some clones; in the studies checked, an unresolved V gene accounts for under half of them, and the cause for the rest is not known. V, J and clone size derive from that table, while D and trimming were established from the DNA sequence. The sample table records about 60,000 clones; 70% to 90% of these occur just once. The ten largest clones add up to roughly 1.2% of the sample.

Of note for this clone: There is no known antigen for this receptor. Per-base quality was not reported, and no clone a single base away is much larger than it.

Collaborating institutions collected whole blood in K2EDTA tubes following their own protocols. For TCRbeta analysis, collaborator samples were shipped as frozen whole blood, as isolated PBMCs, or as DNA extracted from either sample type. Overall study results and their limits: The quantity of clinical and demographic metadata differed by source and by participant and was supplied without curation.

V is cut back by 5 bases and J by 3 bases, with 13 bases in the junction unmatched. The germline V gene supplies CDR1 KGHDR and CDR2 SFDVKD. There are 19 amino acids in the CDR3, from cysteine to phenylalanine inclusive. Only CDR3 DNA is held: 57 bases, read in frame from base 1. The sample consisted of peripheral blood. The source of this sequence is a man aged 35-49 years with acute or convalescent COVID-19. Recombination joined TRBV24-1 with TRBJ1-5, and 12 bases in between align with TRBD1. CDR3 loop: CATSAGVGTGGSFNQPQHF. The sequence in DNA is TGTGCCACCAGTGCCGGGGTTGGGACAGGGGGCTCTTTCAATCAGCCCCAGCATTTT.